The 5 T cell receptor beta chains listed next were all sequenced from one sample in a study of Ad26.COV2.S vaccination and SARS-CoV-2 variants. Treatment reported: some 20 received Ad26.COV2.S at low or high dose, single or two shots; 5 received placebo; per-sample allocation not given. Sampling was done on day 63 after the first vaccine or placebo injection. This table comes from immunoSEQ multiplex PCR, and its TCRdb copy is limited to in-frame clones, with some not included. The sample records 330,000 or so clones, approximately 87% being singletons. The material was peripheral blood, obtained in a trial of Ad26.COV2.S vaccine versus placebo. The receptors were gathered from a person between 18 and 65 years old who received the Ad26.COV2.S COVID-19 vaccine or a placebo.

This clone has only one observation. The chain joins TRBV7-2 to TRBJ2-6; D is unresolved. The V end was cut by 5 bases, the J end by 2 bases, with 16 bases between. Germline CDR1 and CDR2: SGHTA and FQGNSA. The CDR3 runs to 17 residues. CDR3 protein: CASSPTFDTTGANVLTF. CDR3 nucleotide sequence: TGTGCCAGCAGCCCTACCTTCGACACCACTGGGGCCAACGTCCTGACTTTC.

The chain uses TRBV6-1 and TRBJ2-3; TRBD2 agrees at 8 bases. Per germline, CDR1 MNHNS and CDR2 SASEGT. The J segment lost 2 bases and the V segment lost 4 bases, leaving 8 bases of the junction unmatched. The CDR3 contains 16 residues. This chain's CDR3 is CASSVSGSGITDTQYF. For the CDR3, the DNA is TGTGCCAGCAGTGTTTCAGGTAGCGGGATCACAGATACGCAGTATTTT.

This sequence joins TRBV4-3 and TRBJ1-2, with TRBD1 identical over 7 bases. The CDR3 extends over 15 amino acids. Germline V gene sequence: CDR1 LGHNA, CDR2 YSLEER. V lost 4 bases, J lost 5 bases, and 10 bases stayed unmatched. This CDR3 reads CASSPSLGGVYGYTF. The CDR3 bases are TGCGCCAGCAGCCCCTCGTTAGGGGGCGTGTATGGCTACACCTTC.

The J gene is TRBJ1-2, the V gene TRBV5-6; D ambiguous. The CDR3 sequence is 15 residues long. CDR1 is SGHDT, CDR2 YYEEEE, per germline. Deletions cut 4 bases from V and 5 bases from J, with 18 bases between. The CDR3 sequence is CASSIVTLQEYGYTF. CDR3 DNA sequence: TGTGCCAGCAGCATCGTGACACTCCAGGAGTATGGCTACACCTTC.

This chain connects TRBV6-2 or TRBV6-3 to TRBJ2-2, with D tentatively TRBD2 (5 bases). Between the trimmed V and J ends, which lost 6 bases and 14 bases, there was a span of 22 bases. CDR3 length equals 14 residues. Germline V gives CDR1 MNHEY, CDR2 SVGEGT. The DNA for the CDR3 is TGTGCCAGCAGCAAAACGACTGGGAGTCGGAGTCTGTTTTTT. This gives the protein CASSKTTGSRSLFF.